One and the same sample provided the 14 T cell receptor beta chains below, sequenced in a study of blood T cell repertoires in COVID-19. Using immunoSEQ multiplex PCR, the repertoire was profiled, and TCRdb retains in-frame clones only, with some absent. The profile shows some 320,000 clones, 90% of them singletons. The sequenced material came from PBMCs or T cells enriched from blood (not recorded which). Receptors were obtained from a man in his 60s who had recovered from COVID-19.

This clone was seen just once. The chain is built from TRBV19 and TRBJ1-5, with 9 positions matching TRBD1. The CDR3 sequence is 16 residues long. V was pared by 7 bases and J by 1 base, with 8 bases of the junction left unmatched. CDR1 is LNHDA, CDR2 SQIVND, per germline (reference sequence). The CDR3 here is CASTGQGRGSNQPQHF. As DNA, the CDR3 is TGTGCCAGTACGGGACAGGGAAGAGGAAGCAATCAGCCCCAGCATTTT.

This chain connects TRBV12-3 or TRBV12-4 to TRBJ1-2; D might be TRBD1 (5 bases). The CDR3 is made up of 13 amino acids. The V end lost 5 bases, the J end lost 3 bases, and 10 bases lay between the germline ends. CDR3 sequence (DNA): TGTGCCAGCAGTACTACAGGTTACTATGGCTACACCTTC. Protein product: CASSTTGYYGYTF.

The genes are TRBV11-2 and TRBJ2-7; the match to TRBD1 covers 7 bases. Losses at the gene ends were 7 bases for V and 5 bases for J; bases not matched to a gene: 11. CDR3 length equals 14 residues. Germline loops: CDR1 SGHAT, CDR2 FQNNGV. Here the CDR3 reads CASTSGTVPHEQYF. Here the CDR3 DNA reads TGTGCCAGCACCTCCGGGACAGTCCCCCACGAGCAGTACTTC.

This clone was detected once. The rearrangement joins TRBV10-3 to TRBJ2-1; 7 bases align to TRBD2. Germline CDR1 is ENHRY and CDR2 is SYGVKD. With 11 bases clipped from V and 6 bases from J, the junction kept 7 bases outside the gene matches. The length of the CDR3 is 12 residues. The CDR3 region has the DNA TGTGCCGCCCGGCGGGAGCGCAATGAGCAGTTCTTC. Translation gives CAARRERNEQFF.

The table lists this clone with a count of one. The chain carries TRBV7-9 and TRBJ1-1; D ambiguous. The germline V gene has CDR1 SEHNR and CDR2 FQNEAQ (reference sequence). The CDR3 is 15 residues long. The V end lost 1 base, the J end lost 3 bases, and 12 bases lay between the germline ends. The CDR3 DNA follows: TGTGCCAGCAGCTTAGGGTCGGTGGTGGACACTGAAGCTTTCTTT. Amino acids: CASSLGSVVDTEAFF.

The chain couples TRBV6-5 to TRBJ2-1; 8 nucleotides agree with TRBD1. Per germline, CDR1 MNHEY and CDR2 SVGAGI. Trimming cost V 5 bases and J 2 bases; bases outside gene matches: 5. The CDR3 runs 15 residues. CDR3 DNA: TGTGCCAGCAGTACGACAGGGGCGGCCTACAATGAGCAGTTCTTC. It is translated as CASSTTGAAYNEQFF.

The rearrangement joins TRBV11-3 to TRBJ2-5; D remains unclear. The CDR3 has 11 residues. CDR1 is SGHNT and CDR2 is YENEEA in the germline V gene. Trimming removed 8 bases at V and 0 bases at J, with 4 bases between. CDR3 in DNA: TGTGCCAGCCGGGACCAAGAGACCCAGTACTTC. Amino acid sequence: CASRDQETQYF.

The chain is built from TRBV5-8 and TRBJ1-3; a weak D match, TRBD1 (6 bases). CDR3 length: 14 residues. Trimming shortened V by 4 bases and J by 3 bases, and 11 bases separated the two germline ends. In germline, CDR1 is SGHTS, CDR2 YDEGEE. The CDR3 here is CASSHRVGGNTIYF. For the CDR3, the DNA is TGTGCCAGCAGCCACAGGGTGGGTGGAAACACCATATATTTT.

CDR3 region: CASRRTGTGRDIQYF. The CDR3 coding sequence is TGTGCCAGCAGGCGGACAGGGACAGGGAGGGACATTCAGTACTTC. The chain couples TRBV27 to TRBJ2-4; 9 nucleotides line up with TRBD1. Germline V gene data show CDR1 as MNHEY and CDR2 as SMNVEV (reference sequence). V shed 6 bases and J 8 bases; nucleotides not matched to a gene: 11. The length of the CDR3 is 15 residues.

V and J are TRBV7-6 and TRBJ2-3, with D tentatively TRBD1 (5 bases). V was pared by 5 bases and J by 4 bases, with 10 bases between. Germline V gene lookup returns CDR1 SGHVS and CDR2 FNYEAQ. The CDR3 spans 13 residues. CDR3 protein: CASSQRGSDTQYF. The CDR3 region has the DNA TGTGCCAGCAGCCAAAGGGGATCAGATACGCAGTATTTT.

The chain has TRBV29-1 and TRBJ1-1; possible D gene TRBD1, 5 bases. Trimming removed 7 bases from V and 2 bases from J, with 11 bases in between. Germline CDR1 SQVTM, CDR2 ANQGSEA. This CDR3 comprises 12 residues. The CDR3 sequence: CSAGRTNTEAFF. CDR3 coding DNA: TGCAGCGCGGGACGGACAAACACTGAAGCTTTCTTT.

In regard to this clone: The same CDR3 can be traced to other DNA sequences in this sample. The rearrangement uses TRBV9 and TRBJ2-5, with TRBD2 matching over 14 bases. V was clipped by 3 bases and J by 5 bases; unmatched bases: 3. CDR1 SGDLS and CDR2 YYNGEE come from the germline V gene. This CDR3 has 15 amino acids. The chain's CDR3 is CASSGLAGGPETQYF. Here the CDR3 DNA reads TGTGCCAGCAGCGGACTAGCGGGGGGGCCGGAGACCCAGTACTTC.

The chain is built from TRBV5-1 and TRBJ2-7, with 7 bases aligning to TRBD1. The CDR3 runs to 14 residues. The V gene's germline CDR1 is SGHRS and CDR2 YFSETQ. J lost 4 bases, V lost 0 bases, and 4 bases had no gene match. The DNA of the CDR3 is TGCGCCAGCAGCTTGGTGTCACAGGGGTACGAGCAGTACTTC. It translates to CASSLVSQGYEQYF.

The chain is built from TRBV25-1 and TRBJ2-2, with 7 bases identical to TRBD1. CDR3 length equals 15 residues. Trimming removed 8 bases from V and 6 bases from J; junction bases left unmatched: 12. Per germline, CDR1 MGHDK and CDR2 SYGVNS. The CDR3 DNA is TGTGCCAGCCCTTCCCCTAGGGGGCGCCCCGGGGAGCTGTTTTTT. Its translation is CASPSPRGRPGELFF.